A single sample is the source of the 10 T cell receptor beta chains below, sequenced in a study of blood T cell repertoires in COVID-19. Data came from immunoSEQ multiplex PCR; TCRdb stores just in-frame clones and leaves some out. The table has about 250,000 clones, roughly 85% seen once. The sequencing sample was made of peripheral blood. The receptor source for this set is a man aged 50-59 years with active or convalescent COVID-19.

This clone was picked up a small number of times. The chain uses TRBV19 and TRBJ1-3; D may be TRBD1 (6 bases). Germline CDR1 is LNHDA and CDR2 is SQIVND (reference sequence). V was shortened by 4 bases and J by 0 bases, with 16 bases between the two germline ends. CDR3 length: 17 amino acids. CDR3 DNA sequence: TGTGCCAGTAGTACTCTGGAGGACAGAGTCTCTGGAAACACCATATATTTT. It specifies CASSTLEDRVSGNTIYF.

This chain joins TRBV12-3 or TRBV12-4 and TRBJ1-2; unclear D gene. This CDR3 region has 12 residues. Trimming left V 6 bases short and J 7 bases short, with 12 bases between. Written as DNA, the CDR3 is TGTGCCAGCAGCGGGAGGTACCGTGGCTACACCTTC. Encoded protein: CASSGRYRGYTF.

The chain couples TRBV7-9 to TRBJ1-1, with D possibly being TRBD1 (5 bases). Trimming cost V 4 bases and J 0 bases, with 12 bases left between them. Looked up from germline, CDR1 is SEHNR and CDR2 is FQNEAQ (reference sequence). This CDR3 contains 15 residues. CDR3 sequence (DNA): TGTGCCAGCAGCTCATCCGGGACTCTGAACACTGAAGCTTTCTTT. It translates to CASSSSGTLNTEAFF.

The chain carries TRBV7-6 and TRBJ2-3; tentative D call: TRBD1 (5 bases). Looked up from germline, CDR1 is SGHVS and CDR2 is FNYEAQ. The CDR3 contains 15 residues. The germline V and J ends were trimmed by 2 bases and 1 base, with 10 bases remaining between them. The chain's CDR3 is CASSLRGGGTDTQYF. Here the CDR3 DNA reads TGTGCCAGCAGCTTAAGGGGTGGTGGCACAGATACGCAGTATTTT. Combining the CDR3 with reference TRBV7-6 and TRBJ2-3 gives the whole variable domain GAGVSQSPRYKVTKRGQDVALRCDPISGHVSLYWYRQALGQGPEFLTYFNYEAQQDKSGLPNDRFSAERPEGSISTLTIQRTEQRDSAMYRCASSLRGGGTDTQYFGPGTRLTVL.

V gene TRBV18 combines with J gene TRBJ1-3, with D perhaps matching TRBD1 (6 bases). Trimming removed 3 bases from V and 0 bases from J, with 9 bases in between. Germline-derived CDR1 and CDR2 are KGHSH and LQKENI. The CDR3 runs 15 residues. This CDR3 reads CASSPGRGSGNTIYF. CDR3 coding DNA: TGTGCCAGCTCACCGGGCAGGGGCTCTGGAAACACCATATATTTT.

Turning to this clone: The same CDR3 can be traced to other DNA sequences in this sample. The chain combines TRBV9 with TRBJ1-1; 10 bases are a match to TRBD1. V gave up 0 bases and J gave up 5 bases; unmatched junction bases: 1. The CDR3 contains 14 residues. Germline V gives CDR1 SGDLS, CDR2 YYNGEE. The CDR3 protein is CASSVGTGGTEAFF. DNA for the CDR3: TGTGCCAGCAGCGTAGGGACAGGGGGGACTGAAGCTTTCTTT. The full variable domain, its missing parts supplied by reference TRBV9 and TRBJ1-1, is DSGVTQTPKHLITATGQRVTLRCSPRSGDLSVYWYQQSLDQGLQFLIQYYNGEERAKGNILERFSAQQFPDLHSELNLSSLELGDSALYFCASSVGTGGTEAFFGQGTRLTVV.

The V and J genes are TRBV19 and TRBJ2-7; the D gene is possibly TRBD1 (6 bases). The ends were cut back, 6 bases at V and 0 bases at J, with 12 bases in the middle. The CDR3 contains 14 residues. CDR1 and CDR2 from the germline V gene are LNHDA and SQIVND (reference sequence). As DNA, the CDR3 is TGTGCCAGTAGATCCAGGGGTAGCTCCTACGAGCAGTACTTC. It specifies CASRSRGSSYEQYF. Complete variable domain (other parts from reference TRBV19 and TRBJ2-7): DGGITQSPKYLFRKEGQNVTLSCEQNLNHDAMYWYRQDPGQGLRLIYYSQIVNDFQKGDIAEGYSVSREKKESFPLTVTSAQKNPTAFYLCASRSRGSSYEQYFGPGTRLTVT.

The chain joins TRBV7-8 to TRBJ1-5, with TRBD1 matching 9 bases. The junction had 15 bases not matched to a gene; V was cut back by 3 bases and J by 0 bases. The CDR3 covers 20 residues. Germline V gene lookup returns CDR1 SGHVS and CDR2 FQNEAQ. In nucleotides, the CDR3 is TGTGCCAGCAGCTTGGGGTGGGGGACAGGGTCAAGGAATAGCAATCAGCCCCAGCATTTT. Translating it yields CASSLGWGTGSRNSNQPQHF.

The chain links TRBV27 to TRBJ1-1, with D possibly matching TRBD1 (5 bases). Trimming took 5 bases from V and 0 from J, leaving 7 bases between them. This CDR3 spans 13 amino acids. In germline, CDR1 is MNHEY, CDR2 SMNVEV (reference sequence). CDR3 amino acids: CASSLTVNTEAFF. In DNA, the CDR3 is TGTGCCAGCAGTCTGACAGTGAACACTGAAGCTTTCTTT.

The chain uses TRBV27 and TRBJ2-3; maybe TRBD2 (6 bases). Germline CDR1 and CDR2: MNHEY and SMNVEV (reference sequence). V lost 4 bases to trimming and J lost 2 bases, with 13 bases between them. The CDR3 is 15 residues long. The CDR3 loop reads CASSSQAGITDTQYF. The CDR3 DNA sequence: TGTGCCAGCAGTTCCCAAGCGGGTATCACAGATACGCAGTATTTT.